This T cell receptor beta chain was documented in a study of blood T cells in healthy people across ages. Looking at the study overall: About one barcoded beta molecule per two T cells was the capture yield of template switching.

This clonotype occurred a few times. What it binds is not known. There were healthy Caucasian individuals from Russia, aged roughly 6 to 100, serving as donors. CDR1 is LGHDT, CDR2 YNNKEL, per germline (reference sequence). CDR3 length equals 13 residues. The V gene lost 3 bases and the J gene lost 4 bases, with 9 bases spanning the gap. Next came a second PCR, run for roughly 7 to 12 cycles, which used a sample-barcoded 5' primer along with a J-beta primer mix. Template switching added a 12-random-nucleotide identifier to every cDNA molecule. MiXCR was run by TCRdb on the 5' RACE reads, yielding one entry per CDR3 protein. The data show 650,000 to 1,000,000 distinct CDR3 sequences, around 36% seen once. Points from the study as a whole: Among long-lived donors, naive CD4+ cells were more numerous and diversity higher than in aged donors.

The specimen was blood. The chain recombines TRBV3-1 with TRBJ1-1, with unresolved D. The TCR sequence derives from a man younger than 35 in good health. In DNA form, the CDR3 reads TGTGCCAGCAGCCAGGGAGGGTTCACTGAAGCTTTCTTT. This encodes CASSQGGFTEAFF.